These T cell receptor beta chains were read from a single sample in a study of glioma-infiltrating T cells after dendritic cell vaccination. Clones were read by immunoSEQ multiplex PCR, and TCRdb kept only the in-frame ones, dropping some. The table records fewer than 75,000 clones, approximately 87% of them present only once. The material sequenced was blood, taken after dendritic cell vaccination. The receptors were sampled from a human donor with glioblastoma. CDR3s include the opening cysteine and the closing phenylalanine or tryptophan. A D gene is named only where the DNA matches it firmly. For some rows the clone size is stated as once, few or many, or as a class when expanded; others skip it.

j_gene	d_gene	v_gene	abundance	CDR3aa	CDR3nt
TRBJ2-1	-	TRBV19	-	CASSITGILTNEQFF	TGTGCCAGTAGTATCACAGGGATCCTTACTAATGAGCAGTTCTTC
TRBJ1-1	TRBD1	TRBV9	-	CASSVGQGGTEAFF	TGTGCCAGCAGCGTTGGACAGGGAGGAACTGAAGCTTTCTTT
TRBJ1-5	-	TRBV19	once	CASSIRGARVGNNQPQHF	TGTGCCAGTAGTATAAGGGGCGCCAGGGTGGGGAACAATCAGCCCCAGCATTTT
TRBJ1-6	TRBD1	TRBV7-9	once	CASSFGTETYYNSPLHF	TGTGCCAGCAGCTTCGGGACAGAGACCTATTATAATTCACCCCTCCACTTT
TRBJ1-4	TRBD1	TRBV15	-	CATSRARTGAGYEKLFF	TGTGCCACCAGCAGAGCTCGGACAGGCGCTGGGTATGAAAAACTGTTTTTT
TRBJ1-4	-	TRBV28	few	CASSSPGSTNEKLFF	TGTGCCAGCAGTTCCCCAGGGTCAACTAATGAAAAACTGTTTTTT
TRBJ1-2	-	TRBV5-6	-	CASSSTGTYGYTF	TGTGCCAGCAGCTCAACAGGTACCTATGGCTACACCTTC
TRBJ1-2	-	TRBV7-2	few	CASSLAQLSYGYTF	TGTGCCAGCAGCTTAGCACAGCTAAGCTATGGCTACACCTTC
TRBJ2-7	TRBD2	TRBV5-6	-	CASSATPGLADSYEQYF	TGTGCCAGCAGCGCCACTCCAGGACTAGCGGATTCCTACGAGCAGTACTTC
TRBJ2-5	TRBD1	TRBV5-1	-	CASSLELGQGSRQYF	TGCGCCAGCAGCTTGGAACTAGGACAGGGTTCGCGGCAGTACTTC
TRBJ2-1	TRBD2	TRBV19	-	CASSTFLRAGDGSYNEQFF	TGTGCCAGTAGTACTTTTCTCAGGGCGGGGGATGGTTCCTACAATGAGCAGTTCTTC
TRBJ1-2	-	TRBV6-5	-	CASSYSFLGAGGYTF	TGTGCCAGCAGTTACAGTTTTTTGGGGGCCGGGGGCTACACCTTC
TRBJ1-3	-	TRBV2	-	CASGVGGAGNTIYF	TGTGCCAGCGGGGTAGGGGGGGCCGGAAACACCATATATTTT
TRBJ2-1	TRBD2	TRBV7-3	-	CASSLSGNNEQFF	TGTGCCAGCAGCTTGAGCGGGAACAATGAGCAGTTCTTC
TRBJ1-2	-	TRBV6-5	-	CASSYSEHPYGYTF	TGTGCCAGCAGTTACTCAGAACACCCTTATGGCTACACCTTC
TRBJ2-5	TRBD1	TRBV2	few	CASSPIQGKETQYF	TGTGCCAGCAGCCCAATACAGGGGAAGGAGACCCAGTACTTC
TRBJ1-6	TRBD1	TRBV11-2	few	CASSRSDRSSYNSPLHF	TGTGCCAGCAGTCGCTCGGACAGGAGCTCCTATAATTCCCCCCTCCACTTT
TRBJ2-3	TRBD2	TRBV27	-	CASSPLAGGSTDTQYF	TGTGCCAGCAGTCCCCTAGCGGGGGGAAGCACAGATACGCAGTATTTT
TRBJ2-1	TRBD1	TRBV5-1	-	CASSLEDRTFDEQFF	TGCGCCAGCAGCTTGGAGGACAGGACGTTTGATGAGCAGTTCTTC
TRBJ2-7	TRBD2	TRBV30	-	CAWSMGGSSYEQYF	TGTGCCTGGAGTATGGGCGGGAGCTCCTACGAGCAGTACTTC
TRBJ2-7	TRBD2	TRBV4-1	-	CASSQDGLAGAGEQYF	TGCGCCAGCAGCCAAGACGGGCTAGCGGGGGCGGGAGAGCAGTACTTC
TRBJ1-4	TRBD1	TRBV2	-	CASSEGDRGHGKLFF	TGTGCCAGCAGTGAAGGCGACAGGGGGCACGGAAAACTGTTTTTT
TRBJ1-2	-	TRBV28	-	CASRTDNPEVGYTF	TGTGCCAGCAGGACGGACAACCCCGAGGTAGGCTACACCTTC
TRBJ2-7	TRBD2	TRBV15	-	CATSSQRLLGEGEQYF	TGTGCCACCAGCAGCCAAAGATTGTTGGGGGAGGGCGAGCAGTACTTC
TRBJ1-1	-	TRBV12-5	-	CASAIEPNTEAFF	TGTGCTAGTGCCATAGAGCCGAACACTGAAGCTTTCTTT
TRBJ2-2	-	TRBV5-4	-	CASSLGYLTGELFF	TGTGCCAGCAGCTTGGGTTATTTGACCGGGGAGCTGTTTTTT
TRBJ1-1	-	TRBV6-4	-	CASSDTSWATEAFF	TGTGCCAGCAGTGACACTTCTTGGGCCACTGAAGCTTTCTTT
TRBJ2-5	TRBD2	TRBV2	-	CASHTSGARETQYF	TGTGCCAGCCATACGAGCGGGGCTCGAGAGACCCAGTACTTC
TRBJ2-1	TRBD2	TRBV11-3	-	CASSPGTSGGHYNEQFF	TGTGCCAGCAGCCCCGGGACTAGCGGGGGGCACTACAATGAGCAGTTCTTC
TRBJ1-5	-	TRBV6-1	once	CASSVDGSSNQPQHF	TGTGCCAGCAGTGTGGACGGGAGTAGCAATCAGCCCCAGCATTTT
TRBJ1-2	TRBD1	TRBV28	-	CASRPQGAFYGYTF	TGTGCCAGCAGACCACAGGGGGCATTCTATGGCTACACCTTC
TRBJ2-6	TRBD1	TRBV4-3	-	CASSQVITGAGANVLTF	TGCGCCAGCAGCCAAGTTATTACAGGGGCTGGGGCCAACGTCCTGACTTTC
TRBJ1-6	-	TRBV5-4	-	CASRKKTGGNSPLHF	TGTGCCAGCAGAAAGAAAACTGGTGGTAATTCACCCCTCCACTTT
TRBJ1-2	TRBD1	TRBV27	-	CASSLSSGGTSGYTF	TGTGCCAGCAGTTTATCATCAGGGGGGACGAGTGGCTACACCTTC
TRBJ2-3	TRBD2	TRBV7-6	-	CASSQKPGVRGGARDTQYF	TGTGCCAGCAGCCAAAAACCGGGGGTTCGCGGGGGGGCACGAGATACGCAGTATTTT